One and the same sample provided the 13 T cell receptor beta chains below, sequenced in a study of T cell repertoires in cytomegalovirus infection (dated by TCRdb to 2018 to 2020). For sequencing, an Illumina HiSeq 1500 was employed. TCRdb reprocessing: public reads trimmed at Q25 with fastp, clones called with MiXCR, in-frame beta chains kept. Each CDR3 protein appears once, grouped with its most common genes and DNA. Present in this sample are 300,000 to 450,000 distinct CDR3 sequences, around 18% of which were seen just once. Under 9% of the sample lies in the top ten. Sequencing input: PBMCs. Receptors were obtained from a human donor in good health (CMV status not recorded). Some clones in this sample may be carry-over from other donors' samples.

In this sample, this clonotype turned up a few times. The chain combines TRBV7-9 with TRBJ1-2; weak D call: TRBD1 (5 bases). This CDR3 has 11 amino acids. Germline V gene lookup returns CDR1 SEHNR and CDR2 FQNEAQ (reference sequence). The V gene lost 11 bases and the J gene lost 6 bases, with 13 bases spanning the gap. This CDR3 reads CALPGENGYTF. CDR3 DNA: TGTGCCCTCCCGGGGGAGAATGGCTACACCTTC.

The table lists this clonotype with many counts. V usage is TRBV28 and J usage is TRBJ2-7; D remains ambiguous. CDR3 length: 18 residues. The V and J ends lost 0 bases and 3 bases respectively, with 21 bases between them. CDR1 MDHEN and CDR2 SYDVKM come from the germline V gene. CDR3 sequence: CASSLWSLLASNHYEQYF. The CDR3 DNA sequence: TGTGCCAGCAGTTTATGGTCTTTGCTCGCCAGCAACCACTACGAGCAGTACTTC.

The rearrangement uses TRBV18 and TRBJ1-1, with 8 bases lining up with TRBD1. This CDR3 has 14 amino acids. Germline V gives CDR1 KGHSH, CDR2 LQKENI. J lost 4 bases, V lost 3 bases, and 4 bases had no gene match. The CDR3 region has the DNA TGTGCCAGCTCACCTTCAGGGGGCGGCACTGAAGCTTTCTTT. Amino acid sequence: CASSPSGGGTEAFF.

This clonotype turned up a few times. The V gene is TRBV19, the J gene TRBJ1-5, with 10 bases matching TRBD1. Germline assignment: CDR1 LNHDA and CDR2 SQIVND (reference sequence). This CDR3 spans 16 amino acids. V shed 9 bases, J shed 0 bases, and the junction held 8 bases outside the gene matches. The CDR3 is CASDRGRMYSNQPQHF. DNA for the CDR3: TGTGCCAGCGACAGGGGGCGAATGTATAGCAATCAGCCCCAGCATTTT.

The rearrangement links TRBV7-9 to TRBJ2-7; TRBD2 matches 9 bases. The V and J ends lost 1 base and 7 bases, in that order; junction bases with no gene match: 2. The V gene's germline CDR1 is SEHNR and CDR2 FQNEAQ (reference sequence). CDR3 length: 13 residues. The CDR3 DNA is TGTGCCAGCAGCTTAGGTCTAGCGGGAGAGCAGTACTTC. It yields the protein CASSLGLAGEQYF.

The chain has TRBV5-4 and TRBJ2-7; TRBD2 might be the D (5 bases). CDR1 and CDR2 (germline): SGHNT, YYREEE (reference sequence). This CDR3 contains 12 residues. V shed 4 bases and J shed 3 bases, with 8 bases lying between them. DNA for the CDR3: TGTGCCAGCAGCATAGACTACTACGAGCAGTACTTC. Translation gives CASSIDYYEQYF.

This clonotype was observed many times. The chain has TRBV7-2 and TRBJ2-7; TRBD2 agrees at 7 bases. Per the germline V gene, CDR1 is SGHTA and CDR2 is FQGNSA. Trimming at V came to 5 bases and at J to 2 bases, leaving 12 bases not matched to a gene. The CDR3 covers 16 residues. The CDR3: CASSPVPRRGTYEQYF. In nucleotides, the CDR3 is TGTGCCAGCAGCCCGGTGCCGCGGCGGGGGACCTACGAGCAGTACTTC. The whole variable domain, remainder taken from reference TRBV7-2 and TRBJ2-7, is GAGVSQSPSNKVTEKGKDVELRCDPISGHTALYWYRQSLGQGLEFLIYFQGNSAPDKSGLPSDRFSAERTGGSVSTLTIQRTQQEDSAVYLCASSPVPRRGTYEQYFGPGTRLTVT.

This clonotype was found a few times. The gene calls are TRBV20-1 and TRBJ1-2; tentatively, D is TRBD1 (6 bases). The CDR3 spans 12 residues. In germline, CDR1 is DFQATT, CDR2 SNEGSKA (reference sequence). CDR3: CKSSRGNYGYTF. CDR3 nucleotide sequence: TGCAAATCTTCCAGGGGAAACTATGGCTACACCTTC.

This clonotype was observed at least ten times. V and J are TRBV11-2 and TRBJ1-2, with 7 bases matching TRBD1. This CDR3 is 14 amino acids long. Germline V gives CDR1 SGHAT, CDR2 FQNNGV. Trimming took 6 bases from V and 2 from J; bases not matched to a gene: 6. The CDR3 nucleotides read TGTGCCAGCAGTTGGAGGGACAGAAACTATGGCTACACCTTC. Protein sequence: CASSWRDRNYGYTF. The whole variable domain, filled in from reference TRBV11-2 and TRBJ1-2, reads EAGVAQSPRYKIIEKRQSVAFWCNPISGHATLYWYQQILGQGPKLLIQFQNNGVVDDSQLPKDRFSAERLKGVDSTLKIQPAKLEDSAVYLCASSWRDRNYGYTFGSGTRLTVV.

This clonotype was recorded at least ten times. The chain combines TRBV7-2 with TRBJ2-5; tentatively, D is TRBD2 (6 bases). The CDR3 extends over 14 amino acids. Trimming shortened V by 1 base and J by 6 bases, and 12 bases separated the two germline ends. Germline V CDR1 and CDR2: SGHTA, FQGNSA. The CDR3 sequence: CASSLVTSWKTQYF. The CDR3 DNA follows: TGTGCCAGCAGCTTAGTTACTAGCTGGAAGACCCAGTACTTC.

The table lists this clonotype with a few counts. The rearrangement joins TRBV28 to TRBJ2-3; 9 nucleotides align to TRBD2. Trimming took 7 bases from V and 6 from J; bases not matched to a gene: 14. The CDR3 has 16 amino acids. Germline assignment: CDR1 MDHEN and CDR2 SYDVKM. The CDR3: CASTLVGGGAVDTQYF. For the CDR3, the DNA is TGTGCCAGCACCCTGGTGGGCGGGGGGGCGGTGGATACGCAGTATTTT.

V is TRBV4-1 and J is TRBJ2-1; 15 bases are a match to TRBD2. Germline lookup yields CDR1 MGHRA and CDR2 YSYEKL. The CDR3 totals 16 residues. V dropped 2 bases and J dropped 10; count of bases not matched to a gene: 6. DNA of the CDR3: TGCGCCAGCAGCCAAAGGGGACTAGCGGGGGGCGAGGAGCAGTTCTTC. It specifies CASSQRGLAGGEEQFF.

Regarding this clonotype: This may be a read error, as it is one base from a much larger clone. The rearrangement uses TRBV7-9 and TRBJ1-2; 7 nucleotides match TRBD1. Germline lookup yields CDR1 SEHNR and CDR2 FQNEAQ (reference sequence). CDR3 length equals 18 residues. The V gene end was trimmed by 1 base and the J gene end by 4 bases; junction bases not matched to a gene: 15. CDR3 coding DNA: TGTGCCAGCAGCTTAGTTCACGGGACAGCTATAGTCTTCTATGGCTACACCTTC. Its protein product is CASSLVHGTAIVFYGYTF.